This TCR beta chain is drawn from a study of T cells in Graves' hyperthyroidism and ophthalmopathy (dated by TCRdb to about 2019). Broadly, across the study: Peripheral blood was sampled at the time of initial diagnosis, prior to any treatment. To identify distinguishing TCR V-J signatures, a discovery cohort of 90 to 100 patients was used, comprising 40 to 45 with Graves' ophthalmopathy and under 60 with stable Graves' hyperthyroidism. Prospective prediction of ophthalmopathy was tested in an independent validation cohort consisting of roughly 20 hyperthyroidism patients and some 16 patients who later progressed to ophthalmopathy. The roughly 100 discovery patients were randomly split 7:3 into training and test sets. In addition, the study compared T-cell repertoires in thyroid tissue and in blood from about 6 Graves' hyperthyroidism patients. After sampling, hyperthyroidism patients received methimazole starting at 30 mg daily, and ophthalmopathy patients received high-dose intravenous methylprednisolone. According to the paper, TCR Vbeta CDR3 sequencing was carried out on roughly 130 peripheral blood samples, which came from fewer than 50 ophthalmopathy, around 75 hyperthyroidism and roughly 17 progressor patients. Study-wide conclusions, independent of this receptor: Ophthalmopathy was separated from stable hyperthyroidism by a 13 V-J signature model, with approximately 89% sensitivity and 81% to 83% specificity obtained in cross-validation and 80%/75% obtained in testing. No statistical method was used to set the sample size in advance, and investigators knew the group allocation. In validation, the model predicted progression to ophthalmopathy a median of around 6.5 months before onset, with approximately 68% sensitivity and 72.22% specificity. Most expanded thyroid clonotypes (frequency above 0.001) were also detected in blood, suggesting blood repertoires may reflect thyroid immune responses.

In its sample, this clonotype was seen a few times. The antigen it recognizes is unknown. The sample holds no much larger clone one base away, and base qualities are not on file. The CDR3 goes from the cysteine to the phenylalanine over 15 residues. Only the CDR3 DNA stays, 45 bases, in frame from base 1. Between the V and J ends, shortened by 5 bases and 7 bases respectively, the junction contains 20 bases. Per the germline V gene, SGHTA is the CDR1 and FQGNSA is the CDR2. The TCR beta CDR3 regions were amplified from RNA transcripts. For the first round of RT-PCR on the TCR CDR3, the HTBI primer set was used together with the Qiagen OneStep RT-PCR kit. A second multiplex PCR round built the libraries, followed by size selection and purification. The libraries were sequenced on an Illumina HiSeq2000 using paired-end 100 bp reads. Under the source paper's analysis protocol: SOAPnuke was used to process the raw data, throwing out any read that contained adapters or uncalled bases, had a mean Phred below 15, or lacked an exact constant-primer or identifier match. High-quality paired reads were merged with COPE v1.2.5, and unique nucleotide sequences were defined as clonotypes. MiTCR v1.1 was used to align clonotypes to the IMGT TRBV, TRBD and TRBJ reference segments. Analysis was restricted to V-J combinations with a frequency above 0.0001, which covered 99.2% of repertoires. The TCS score was defined as F50 (clonal expansion) divided by E x V (chaos), with BLOSUM62-based TCRdist calculated between CDR3 peptides within each V-J. Welch's t-statistics and random forest reduced 514 V-J features to around 14, which were used in a naive Bayes classifier (R e1071). The raw public reads went through TCRdb reprocessing: fastp at Q25, MiXCR clone calling, in-frame beta chains kept. Records with the same CDR3 protein are collapsed into one entry carrying the most frequent genes and DNA. The V and J calls and clone size come from TCRdb's table, not from the authors' own analysis. This sample holds under 700,000 distinct CDR3 sequences; about a sixth were observed only once. Around a sixth of the sample comes from the top ten.

A patient counted as having stable Graves' hyperthyroidism if no progression to ophthalmopathy occurred over 18 months of follow-up. Hyperthyroidism patients were aged 18 to 65 years and newly diagnosed, with disease duration of less than 2 months. Any patient with an uncontrolled infection, another autoimmune disease, pregnancy or lactation was excluded. Diagnoses were based on clinical symptoms, serum thyroxine and TRAb, thyroid ultrasound and orbital computed tomography. PBMCs were isolated from 10 ml of fresh peripheral blood by Ficoll-Paque density gradient centrifugation. Total RNA was extracted with Trizol reagent, and quality was checked on an Agilent 2100 Bioanalyzer.

This receptor chain uses TRBV7-2 and TRBJ2-5, with TRBD2 tentatively as D gene (6 bases match). The sequence came from a woman between 18 and 29 years old with Graves' hyperthyroidism. Sequencing was done on a sample of blood. The nucleotide sequence reads TGTGCCAGCAGCCCATCGGTCGGGGGTACTAGGACCCAGTACTTC. This yields the protein CASSPSVGGTRTQYF.